The 20 T cell receptor beta chains below all came from one sample that was sequenced in a study of spatial heterogeneity in lung cancer. TCRdb passed the 5' RACE reads through MiXCR, listing each CDR3 protein once. This sample yields tens of thousands of distinct CDR3 sequences, of which around 4.5% are seen a single time; under 45% belongs to the top ten. Noted time point: sample taken at primary tumor resection. Frozen PBMC, nontumor lung or tumor provided whole RNA, which was sequenced unsorted. The sequencing here drew on PBMCs, taken at surgery. All receptors derive from a male donor with early-stage non-small cell lung cancer.

This clonotype was picked up a small number of times. This sequence joins TRBV7-6 and TRBJ2-7, with TRBD2 as a possible D gene (6 bases). Germline V gene sequence: CDR1 SGHVS, CDR2 FNYEAQ. The CDR3 consists of 15 residues. V dropped 5 bases and J dropped 0 bases, with 14 bases sitting between them. CDR3 in amino acids: CASSALASSSYEQYF. As DNA, the CDR3 is TGTGCCAGCAGCGCCCTAGCGTCGAGCTCCTACGAGCAGTACTTC.

This clonotype was recorded at least ten times. The gene calls are TRBV13 and TRBJ2-7; 7 bases map to TRBD2. CDR1 and CDR2 (germline): PRHDT, FYEKMQ (reference sequence). This CDR3 has 15 amino acids. Trimming cost V 3 bases and J 3 bases; bases outside gene matches: 8. In DNA form, the CDR3 reads TGTGCCAGCAGCTTGGGAGGGGAGGCCGTCTACGAGCAGTACTTC. It codes for CASSLGGEAVYEQYF.

V gene TRBV6-1 combines with J gene TRBJ1-4; D gene ambiguous. Germline V gene lookup returns CDR1 MNHNS and CDR2 SASEGT. The V and J ends lost 2 bases and 8 bases respectively, with 15 bases between them. This CDR3 comprises 15 residues. The CDR3 DNA reads as TGTGCCAGCAGTGAAACGGGCAGCCTCATGGAAAAACTGTTTTTT. Translated, it gives CASSETGSLMEKLFF.

Concerning this clonotype: This may come from a read error, since a much larger clone is one base off. The chain links TRBV6-5 to TRBJ2-1; D is possibly TRBD1 or TRBD2 (6 bases each). The V gene's germline CDR1 is MNHEY and CDR2 SVGAGI. The CDR3 runs to 15 residues. CDR3 residues: CASSYAGGTYSEQFF. The CDR3 DNA sequence: TGTGCCAGCAGTTACGCCGGGGGCACCTACAGTGAGCAGTTCTTC.

This clonotype was counted at least ten times. The chain employs TRBV28 and TRBJ2-1; TRBD2 agrees at 11 bases. The V and J ends lost 5 bases and 7 bases, in that order; junction bases with no gene match: 7. CDR1 MDHEN and CDR2 SYDVKM come from the germline V gene. The CDR3 covers 15 residues. Here the CDR3 DNA reads TGTGCCAGCAGTCTTAGCGGGGGGGATTTGAATGAGCAGTTCTTC. Translation: CASSLSGGDLNEQFF.

This clonotype was found many times. The chain is built from TRBV20-1 and TRBJ1-1; weak D call: TRBD1 (6 bases). In germline, CDR1 is DFQATT, CDR2 SNEGSKA (reference sequence). The V and J ends lost 3 bases and 1 base respectively, with 15 bases between them. The CDR3 runs to 15 residues. The CDR3 DNA reads TGCAGTGCTAGTGGAGGGACAAGGAGGAACACTGAAGCTTTCTTT. Protein: CSASGGTRRNTEAFF.

This clonotype was counted ten times or more. The chain couples TRBV6-6 to TRBJ1-4; D uncertain. This CDR3 has 13 residues. From germline, CDR1 is MNHNY and CDR2 SVGAGI (reference sequence). The V end lost 2 bases, the J end lost 7 bases, and 8 bases lay between the germline ends. CDR3 amino acids: CASSYTRSEKLFF. For the CDR3, the DNA is TGTGCCAGCAGTTACACGCGAAGTGAAAAACTGTTTTTT.

In its sample, this clonotype is medium-sized. J is TRBJ1-3 and V is TRBV29-1; D remains ambiguous. The V gene's germline CDR1 is SQVTM and CDR2 ANQGSEA. With 5 bases removed from V and 2 bases from J, the gap between germline ends came to 7 bases. This CDR3 spans 12 amino acids. The CDR3, as DNA: TGCAGCGTTATAGACCCTGGAAACACCATATATTTT. It yields the protein CSVIDPGNTIYF.

Ten or more counts support this clonotype. The chain is built from TRBV2 and TRBJ2-5; D perhaps matches TRBD1 (6 bases). CDR1 is SNHLY and CDR2 is FYNNEI in the germline V gene. Trimming removed 7 bases at V and 2 bases at J, with 14 bases between. CDR3 length: 14 residues. CDR3 bases: TGTGCCAGCAACCCAGACAGGAGTCAAGAGACCCAGTACTTC. Translation gives CASNPDRSQETQYF.

This clonotype occurred many times. The chain recombines TRBV19 with TRBJ1-2, with D maybe TRBD1 (5 bases). V lost 6 bases, J lost 10 bases, and 18 bases lay in between. The CDR3 sequence is 13 residues long. Germline V gene lookup returns CDR1 LNHDA and CDR2 SQIVND (reference sequence). CDR3 amino acids: CASRPQVVGLYTF. The DNA for the CDR3 is TGTGCCAGTAGACCACAGGTGGTGGGACTCTACACCTTC. Full variable domain (missing parts from reference TRBV19 and TRBJ1-2): DGGITQSPKYLFRKEGQNVTLSCEQNLNHDAMYWYRQDPGQGLRLIYYSQIVNDFQKGDIAEGYSVSREKKESFPLTVTSAQKNPTAFYLCASRPQVVGLYTFGSGTRLTVV.

This clonotype was recorded many times. V is TRBV11-2 and J is TRBJ1-1; perhaps TRBD1 as D (5 bases). The length of the CDR3 is 16 residues. V shed 3 bases and J shed 0 bases, with 14 bases lying between them. Germline-derived CDR1 and CDR2 are SGHAT and FQNNGV. The CDR3 DNA follows: TGTGCCAGCAGCTTTGGGACTGGACCGGTGAACACTGAAGCTTTCTTT. Amino acid sequence: CASSFGTGPVNTEAFF.

This clonotype was picked up many times. The rearrangement joins TRBV3-1 to TRBJ2-3; 9 nucleotides align to TRBD2. Germline CDR1 LGHDT, CDR2 YNNKEL (reference sequence). The trim removed 4 bases at V and 2 bases at J, leaving 13 bases unmatched. This CDR3 region has 18 residues. DNA of the CDR3: TGTGCCAGCAGCCCTGGGAGCGGGGGGCCCTCTGACACAGATACGCAGTATTTT. It codes for CASSPGSGGPSDTDTQYF.

This clonotype has a handful of counts. V is TRBV9 and J is TRBJ1-1; D uncertain. The length of the CDR3 is 12 residues. The V and J ends lost 7 bases and 0 bases respectively, with 7 bases between them. Germline CDR1 and CDR2: SGDLS and YYNGEE. The CDR3 DNA follows: TGTGCCAGCGGAGGAGTGAACACTGAAGCTTTCTTT. It specifies CASGGVNTEAFF.

This clonotype is medium-sized within its sample. The rearrangement joins TRBV28 to TRBJ2-2; weak D call: TRBD2 (6 bases). The germline CDR1 and CDR2 sequences are MDHEN and SYDVKM. V was clipped by 5 bases and J by 5 bases, with 27 bases between them. CDR3 length: 19 residues. The CDR3, as DNA: TGTGCCAGCAGTCCCCCTTTGACTAGTTCCCCGGGAACTACCGGGGAGCTGTTTTTT. This encodes CASSPPLTSSPGTTGELFF.

This rearrangement joins TRBV7-2 to TRBJ1-2; D call uncertain. V gave up 3 bases and J gave up 4 bases, with 12 bases separating them. This CDR3 spans 14 amino acids. Germline CDR1 is SGHTA and CDR2 is FQGNSA. The CDR3 DNA sequence: TGTGCCAGCAGCTTCTGGGAGGGTAGCTATGGCTACACCTTC. This gives the protein CASSFWEGSYGYTF.

This clonotype counts as medium-sized. The V and J genes are TRBV4-2 and TRBJ1-5; 9 positions agree with TRBD1. V shed 0 bases and J 1 base; nucleotides not matched to a gene: 13. Germline-derived CDR1 and CDR2 are LGHNA and YNFKEQ. CDR3 length: 20 amino acids. Here the CDR3 DNA reads TGTGCCAGCAGCCAAGATGCAATGACAGGGGGGAGGGTAAGCAATCAGCCCCAGCATTTT. It translates to CASSQDAMTGGRVSNQPQHF.

The chain uses TRBV4-3 and TRBJ2-1, with TRBD2 matching over 11 bases. Per germline, CDR1 LGHNA and CDR2 YSLEER. This CDR3 region has 20 residues. V gave up 0 bases and J gave up 1 base; unmatched junction bases: 11. The CDR3 spells CASSQEKSSGRAGSYNEQFF. DNA for the CDR3: TGCGCCAGCAGCCAAGAAAAAAGTAGCGGGAGGGCCGGGTCCTACAATGAGCAGTTCTTC.

The sample holds many counts of this clonotype. This sequence joins TRBV27 and TRBJ1-3; TRBD1 is a possible D gene (6 bases). Germline V CDR1 and CDR2: MNHEY, SMNVEV (reference sequence). V was trimmed by 2 bases and J by 4 bases, leaving 15 bases between them. This CDR3 has 16 residues. In DNA form, the CDR3 reads TGTGCCAGCAGTTTACGGGGGGCAAGTGCGGGAAACACCATATATTTT. Translation: CASSLRGASAGNTIYF.

This clonotype showed up many times. This chain joins TRBV28 and TRBJ1-2; D unresolved. There are 15 residues in the CDR3. The ends were cut back, 6 bases at V and 3 bases at J, with 17 bases in the middle. Looked up from germline, CDR1 is MDHEN and CDR2 is SYDVKM. CDR3 sequence reads: CASSQVTRAYYGYTF. The CDR3 DNA reads as TGTGCCAGCAGCCAAGTTACCCGAGCGTACTATGGCTACACCTTC.

Many counts were recorded for this clonotype. The rearrangement links TRBV6-2 or TRBV6-3 to TRBJ2-7; 13 bases align to TRBD2. The CDR3 covers 15 residues. Germline V gene lookup returns CDR1 MNHEY and CDR2 SVGEGT. With 8 bases clipped from V and 6 bases from J, the junction kept 10 bases outside the gene matches. The CDR3 bases are TGTGCCAGCCGAAACGGACTAGCGGGAGCAACCGAGCAGTACTTC. It yields the protein CASRNGLAGATEQYF.